This TCR beta chain comes out of a study of regulatory T cells in long-lasting Graves disease. Study-wide results and caveats: Persistent disease was characterized by preferential usage of TRBV28, TRBJ1-2 and TRBJ2-5.

V gave up 4 bases and J gave up 4 bases, with 13 bases separating them. The length of the CDR3 is 14 residues. Germline-derived CDR1 and CDR2 are ENHRY and SYGVKD. Time point reported: newly diagnosed GD, antithyroid drugs for less than 3 months. The TCR library was made from RNA that had been extracted from PBMCs in TRIzol. Building of the TCR beta libraries involved iRepertoire HTBI primers and Arm-PCR of CDR3 regions. In the original processing: In the combined samples, 62 TRBV and 14 to 15 TRBJ segments were identified. Each CDR3 protein gets one entry after TCRdb re-called the multiplex PCR reads with MiXCR. For this entry, the V and J calls and clone size follow TCRdb and not the study's own pipeline. Of some 250,000 distinct CDR3 sequences in the sample, about 20% are singletons; the top ten hold 12% to 15%. There are many counts of this clonotype. The antigen is not known. These sequences were also reported in another study, on T cells in Graves' hyperthyroidism and ophthalmopathy. That report notes: When ophthalmopathy did not progress within 18 months, Graves' hyperthyroidism was considered stable. Hyperthyroidism patients were newly diagnosed, had disease duration under 2 months, and were aged 18 to 65 years.

This chain joins TRBV10-3 and TRBJ1-1; tentatively, D is TRBD1 (5 bases). The clonotype was recovered from a woman aged 25 to 39 with Graves disease. This specimen was peripheral blood mononuclear cells (PBMCs), taken at new diagnosis, from a patient treated with antithyroid drugs. The CDR3 DNA follows: TGTGCCATCAGTGGAGGCAGGGATGGCACTGAAGCTTTCTTT. Translating it yields CAISGGRDGTEAFF.